Sequencing of this TCR beta chain was carried out in a study of OX40 agonist ivuxolimab in advanced cancers. The overall study: Patients achieving partial responses numbered three: one hepatocellular carcinoma case and two cutaneous melanoma cases. Findings of the study overall: In general, CD8+ T cells held more expanded clones than CD4+ did, on average. The authors did not determine the antigen specificity of the expanded peripheral T cells.

About this clone itself: Its specificity is unknown.

V lost 1 base and J 4 bases, leaving 14 bases between the germline ends. Germline-derived CDR1 and CDR2 are SGHKS and YYEKEE (reference sequence). The CDR3 runs 15 residues. Blood sampling took place at baseline, cycle 4 day 1, and cycle 7 day 1. The protocol was immunoSEQ multiplex PCR, while the TCRdb copy is restricted to in-frame clones and leaves out a portion. This sample has roughly 17,000 clones, with approximately 83% found just once. The chain is built from TRBV5-5 and TRBJ1-1; D gene uncertain. The clonotype comes from an adult with an advanced solid tumor such as melanoma, head and neck, liver or kidney cancer. The specimen comprised CD4+ or CD8+ T cells sorted from blood, sampled in a trial of the OX40 agonist ivuxolimab. CDR3 DNA: TGTGCCAGCAGCTTGTTCGGGGAACTTACCACTGAAGCTTTCTTT. The encoded protein is CASSLFGELTTEAFF.